One and the same sample provided the 15 T cell receptor beta chains below, sequenced in a study of shared clonotypes between healthy human individuals. Some clones are missing from TCRdb's copy, which holds only in-frame ones; the method was immunoSEQ multiplex PCR. Of roughly 700,000 clones in the sample, 90% are singletons; the top ten hold 30% to 40%. Material: memory CD8+ T cells from PBMCs. Specified subset: CD45RO+ cells pooled with CCR7-negative TemRA cells. These receptors originate from a man younger than 35 in good health. Some clones in this sample may be carry-over from other donors' samples.

The chain carries TRBV30 and TRBJ2-1, with 7 bases identical to TRBD2. V was clipped by 1 base and J by 0 bases; unmatched bases: 6. The CDR3 has 16 amino acids. Per germline, CDR1 GTSNPN and CDR2 SVGIG (reference sequence). In DNA, the CDR3 is TGTGCCTGGAGTGGGAACCTAGCGGTCTCCTACAATGAGCAGTTCTTC. This codes for CAWSGNLAVSYNEQFF.

The V gene is TRBV5-1, the J gene TRBJ2-1, with D hard to call. Germline V lookup: CDR1 SGHRS, CDR2 YFSETQ. The V gene lost 1 base and the J gene lost 6 bases, with 8 bases spanning the gap. The length of the CDR3 is 13 residues. The CDR3 is CASSLRQVNEQFF. CDR3 bases: TGCGCCAGCAGCTTGAGGCAGGTCAATGAGCAGTTCTTC.

The chain is built from TRBV12-5 and TRBJ1-2, with 12 bases aligning to TRBD1. This CDR3 is 17 amino acids long. In germline, CDR1 is LGHNT, CDR2 FRNRAP. V dropped 5 bases and J dropped 4; count of bases not matched to a gene: 11. The DNA for the CDR3 is TGTGCTAGTGGTCGTACCGGGACAGGGGGCGCCGCCTATGGCTACACCTTC. Translating gives CASGRTGTGGAAYGYTF.

The genes are TRBV27 and TRBJ1-5; D is uncertain. Trimming took off 6 bases at V and 0 bases at J, with 12 bases between the two ends. Germline loops: CDR1 MNHEY, CDR2 SMNVEV (reference sequence). This CDR3 is built from 15 residues. The CDR3 region is CASSPFVSSNQPQHF. DNA for the CDR3: TGTGCCAGCAGCCCATTTGTAAGTAGCAATCAGCCCCAGCATTTT.

The V call is TRBV19, the J call TRBJ2-1; 9 bases agree with TRBD1. The CDR3 consists of 14 residues. Germline V gives CDR1 LNHDA, CDR2 SQIVND (reference sequence). Losses at the gene ends were 5 bases for V and 14 bases for J; bases not matched to a gene: 13. The CDR3 sequence: CASSPGQGAFGKFF. CDR3 sequence (DNA): TGTGCCAGTAGTCCGGGACAGGGAGCCTTTGGGAAGTTCTTC.

This chain uses TRBV6-5 with TRBJ2-7, with 10 bases matching TRBD2. The CDR3 totals 13 residues. The V gene's germline CDR1 is MNHEY and CDR2 SVGAGI. After removal of 6 bases from V and 4 bases from J, the junction contained 3 bases not matched to a gene. The CDR3 DNA is TGTGCCAGCAGCACTAGCGGGATTTACGAGCAGTACTTC. Its protein is CASSTSGIYEQYF.

J is TRBJ1-3 and V is TRBV9; TRBD1 agrees at 8 bases. V lost 2 bases, J lost 3 bases, and 4 bases stayed unmatched. CDR3 size: 15 residues. Germline V gene lookup returns CDR1 SGDLS and CDR2 YYNGEE. The CDR3 sequence: CASSVSTGGGNTIYF. The CDR3 DNA follows: TGTGCCAGCAGCGTCTCCACAGGGGGTGGAAACACCATATATTTT.

The J gene is TRBJ2-7, the V gene TRBV7-9; 8 nucleotides line up with TRBD1. Trimming removed 1 base from V and 10 bases from J; junction bases left unmatched: 3. CDR1 is SEHNR and CDR2 is FQNEAQ in the germline V gene (reference sequence). The CDR3 totals 12 residues. DNA of the CDR3: TGTGCCAGCAGCTTAGGGACAGGGAGTCAGTACTTC. Encoded protein: CASSLGTGSQYF.

In its sample, this clone was seen once. The chain links TRBV7-7 to TRBJ2-1; 10 positions match TRBD2. With 1 base clipped from V and 6 bases from J, the junction kept 3 bases outside the gene matches. Per germline, CDR1 SSHAT and CDR2 FNYEAQ (reference sequence). The CDR3 loop spans 15 amino acids. The DNA of the CDR3 is TGTGCCAGCAGCTTAGGGACTAGCGGAGTCAATGAGCAGTTCTTC. It is translated as CASSLGTSGVNEQFF.

The chain combines TRBV27 with TRBJ2-3; 15 nucleotides line up with TRBD2. Losses at the gene ends were 5 bases for V and 9 bases for J; bases not matched to a gene: 6. Germline V lookup: CDR1 MNHEY, CDR2 SMNVEV (reference sequence). The CDR3 has 15 amino acids. The CDR3 is CASSQGTSGGWTQYF. The CDR3 DNA reads as TGTGCCAGCAGTCAAGGGACTAGCGGGGGGTGGACGCAGTATTTT.

The CDR3 DNA follows: TGTGCCAGCAGCGTAAACGTCGGGAGATTCCAAGAGACCCAGTACTTC. Protein sequence: CASSVNVGRFQETQYF. The rearrangement joins TRBV9 to TRBJ2-5, with D possibly being TRBD2 (6 bases). The CDR3 totals 16 residues. CDR1 is SGDLS, CDR2 YYNGEE, per germline. V lost 1 base and J lost 1, with 14 bases in between. Based on the CDR3 plus reference TRBV9 and TRBJ2-5, the full variable domain is DSGVTQTPKHLITATGQRVTLRCSPRSGDLSVYWYQQSLDQGLQFLIQYYNGEERAKGNILERFSAQQFPDLHSELNLSSLELGDSALYFCASSVNVGRFQETQYFGPGTRLLVL.

This clone was found once. This chain uses TRBV19 with TRBJ1-4; possible D gene TRBD1, 5 bases. The germline V gene encodes CDR1 LNHDA and CDR2 SQIVND (reference sequence). This CDR3 is built from 12 residues. V lost 9 bases, J lost 7 bases, and 12 bases lay in between. CDR3 nucleotide sequence: TGTGCCAGCGCGGCGGGGCGTGAAAAACTGTTTTTT. Its protein product is CASAAGREKLFF. The variable domain in full, completed from reference TRBV19 and TRBJ1-4, reads DGGITQSPKYLFRKEGQNVTLSCEQNLNHDAMYWYRQDPGQGLRLIYYSQIVNDFQKGDIAEGYSVSREKKESFPLTVTSAQKNPTAFYLCASAAGREKLFFGSGTQLSVL.

The chain combines TRBV2 with TRBJ2-7; D gene uncertain. Trimming cost V 2 bases and J 0 bases, with 11 bases left between them. CDR1 and CDR2 (germline): SNHLY, FYNNEI. This CDR3 contains 15 residues. The CDR3 sequence is CASSESGLRSYEQYF. CDR3 bases: TGTGCCAGCAGTGAATCCGGTTTGCGCTCCTACGAGCAGTACTTC.

The genes are TRBV27 and TRBJ2-1; TRBD2 is a possible D gene (5 bases). Trimming stripped 2 bases from V and 7 bases from J, with 15 bases between. The CDR3 consists of 15 residues. CDR1 MNHEY and CDR2 SMNVEV come from the germline V gene (reference sequence). The CDR3 coding sequence is TGTGCCAGCAGTTTAGAGTTACTAGGTCTTAATGAGCAGTTCTTC. It codes for CASSLELLGLNEQFF.

A few counts support this clone. This chain connects TRBV4-2 to TRBJ2-1; D is unresolved. The CDR3 contains 16 residues. V gave up 1 base and J gave up 0 bases, with 10 bases separating them. Germline V gene data show CDR1 as LGHNA and CDR2 as YNFKEQ. CDR3 protein: CASSQGVGSSYNEQFF. The CDR3 DNA follows: TGTGCCAGCAGCCAAGGCGTTGGATCCTCCTACAATGAGCAGTTCTTC.